Listed here are 32 T cell receptor beta chains from one sample, sequenced in a study of response to subunit inactivated influenza vaccine listed by TCRdb under 2018. Library method: RT-PCR. These reads were obtained on an Illumina HiSeq 2500. The raw public reads went through TCRdb reprocessing: fastp at Q25, MiXCR clone calling, in-frame beta chains kept. Entries that share a CDR3 protein sequence are merged under the most common genes and DNA. The sample table shows about 540,000 distinct CDR3 sequences, and under 30% are seen once. The ten most abundant clones make up 2.8% of the sample. These records were also assigned to another study, of T cells expressing NK-cell markers. Per that second paper: The TCR beta cDNA libraries were made using 5'RACE template switching, a step that added both a universal primer site and unique molecular identifiers.

The sample consisted of CD4+ T cells sorted from PBMCs, taken 11 to 12 days after vaccination. The receptors were sampled from a man between 45 and 60 years old who received an inactivated influenza vaccine. Donor details come from another sample of the same person, matched by shared clones.

Turning to this clonotype: A read error may be the cause here, since a much bigger clone is one base away. The V and J genes are TRBV5-1 and TRBJ2-3; D gene uncertain. V lost 1 base to trimming and J lost 4 bases, with 13 bases between them. This CDR3 has 15 residues. Germline lookup yields CDR1 SGHRS and CDR2 YFSETQ. The CDR3 spells CASSLFIGSSDTQYF. CDR3 nucleotide sequence: TGCGCCAGCAGCTTGTTTATAGGGTCCTCAGATACGCAGTATTTT.

This chain links TRBV27 with TRBJ2-3; D gene uncertain. The CDR3 is made up of 13 amino acids. V lost 4 bases to trimming and J lost 2 bases, with 7 bases between them. Per the germline V gene, CDR1 is MNHEY and CDR2 is SMNVEV (reference sequence). Here the CDR3 DNA reads TGTGCCAGCAGTTGGCGGTTCACAGATACGCAGTATTTT. Encoded protein: CASSWRFTDTQYF.

The chain joins TRBV5-1 to TRBJ1-1; a possible D gene is TRBD1 (5 bases). Trimming shortened V by 6 bases and J by 3 bases, and 12 bases separated the two germline ends. Germline loops: CDR1 SGHRS, CDR2 YFSETQ. This CDR3 has 13 amino acids. CDR3 sequence reads: CASKEGSDTEAFF. CDR3 bases: TGCGCCAGCAAGGAGGGGTCGGACACTGAAGCTTTCTTT.

V is TRBV7-9 and J is TRBJ2-1; 8 bases match TRBD2. With V trimmed by 5 bases and J by 2 bases, 5 bases remained unmatched. Germline values: CDR1 SEHNR, CDR2 FQNEAQ (reference sequence). The CDR3 covers 15 residues. The CDR3 DNA follows: TGTGCCAGCAGCCAACTTAGCGGGGCCTACAATGAGCAGTTCTTC. Translation gives CASSQLSGAYNEQFF.

This clonotype was observed many times. The chain is built from TRBV11-2 and TRBJ2-3; 10 nucleotides agree with TRBD2. CDR1 and CDR2 from the germline V gene are SGHAT and FQNNGV. Losses at the gene ends were 0 bases for V and 6 bases for J; bases not matched to a gene: 12. The CDR3 runs to 18 residues. The CDR3 sequence: CASSLEGLAGAVFDTQYF. As DNA, the CDR3 is TGTGCCAGCAGCTTAGAGGGTCTAGCGGGGGCCGTTTTTGATACGCAGTATTTT.

The rearrangement uses TRBV7-9 and TRBJ1-1; D is unresolved. This CDR3 region has 13 residues. Germline V CDR1 and CDR2: SEHNR, FQNEAQ (reference sequence). Trimming stripped 5 bases from V and 2 bases from J, with 9 bases between. CDR3 in amino acids: CASSRATNTEAFF. The CDR3 DNA reads TGTGCCAGCAGCCGCGCCACCAACACTGAAGCTTTCTTT.

This CDR3 reads CASSYHLAGGRGETQYF. The CDR3 nucleotides are TGTGCCAGCAGTTACCACCTAGCGGGAGGAAGGGGAGAGACCCAGTACTTC. V gene TRBV6-2 or TRBV6-3 combines with J gene TRBJ2-5; 11 bases agree with TRBD2. Germline CDR1 is MNHEY and CDR2 is SVGEGT. The CDR3 totals 17 residues. V shed 2 bases and J 4 bases; nucleotides not matched to a gene: 9.

The chain has TRBV29-1 and TRBJ2-7; the match to TRBD1 covers 7 bases. With V trimmed by 7 bases and J by 9 bases, 12 bases remained unmatched. Germline loops: CDR1 SQVTM, CDR2 ANQGSEA. The CDR3 is 12 amino acids. CDR3 nucleotide sequence: TGCAGCGGAGGGACAGAGCTACGAGGGCAGTACTTC. This encodes CSGGTELRGQYF.

The chain couples TRBV6-6 to TRBJ1-2, with a possible D match to TRBD1 (5 bases). Trimming cost V 4 bases and J 6 bases, with 9 bases left between them. This CDR3 contains 12 residues. Germline V gene lookup returns CDR1 MNHNY and CDR2 SVGAGI (reference sequence). CDR3 amino acids: CASSFTQDGYTF. The CDR3 region has the DNA TGTGCCAGCAGTTTCACACAGGATGGCTACACCTTC.

This clonotype was observed at least ten times. V and J are TRBV4-3 and TRBJ2-1; TRBD2 agrees at 14 bases. Germline CDR1 reads LGHNA; CDR2 reads YSLEER. The CDR3 is 17 residues long. Losses at the gene ends were 0 bases for V and 8 bases for J; bases not matched to a gene: 6. CDR3 nucleotides: TGCGCCAGCAGCCAAGAAAGGGGGACTAGCGGGGGCTATGAGCAGTTCTTC. Translating it yields CASSQERGTSGGYEQFF.

This clonotype was observed a handful of times. V usage is TRBV4-3 and J usage is TRBJ2-7; 10 bases map to TRBD1. The CDR3 has 15 residues. The trim removed 1 base at V and 3 bases at J, leaving 3 bases unmatched. CDR1 and CDR2 (germline): LGHNA, YSLEER. The CDR3 here is CASSQVGQGNYEQYF. Here the CDR3 DNA reads TGCGCCAGCAGCCAAGTGGGACAGGGGAACTACGAGCAGTACTTC.

This clonotype was seen a few times. J is TRBJ2-1 and V is TRBV29-1; D gene unclear. CDR3 length: 13 amino acids. V was trimmed by 6 bases and J by 8 bases, leaving 17 bases between them. Germline V gene sequence: CDR1 SQVTM, CDR2 ANQGSEA. The CDR3 bases are TGCAGCGTAGGCCGCGCCCCGGGCCATGAGCAGTTCTTC. It translates to CSVGRAPGHEQFF.

In this sample, this clonotype turned up many times. V is TRBV10-3 and J is TRBJ2-5; 7 bases match TRBD1. The germline V gene has CDR1 ENHRY and CDR2 SYGVKD. The CDR3 is 12 amino acids. V gave up 8 bases and J gave up 2 bases; unmatched junction bases: 2. In nucleotides, the CDR3 is TGTGCCATCGGGGGACAGCAAGAGACCCAGTACTTC. Translating gives CAIGGQQETQYF.

This clonotype has just a few counts. The rearrangement joins TRBV24-1 to TRBJ2-3; a weak D match, TRBD1 (6 bases). V lost 9 bases and J 5 bases, leaving 14 bases between the germline ends. This CDR3 spans 13 amino acids. Germline V gene lookup returns CDR1 KGHDR and CDR2 SFDVKD. CDR3 sequence reads: CATGGQSGDTQYF. The CDR3 DNA follows: TGTGCCACCGGGGGACAATCGGGAGATACGCAGTATTTT.

The rearrangement uses TRBV19 and TRBJ2-5; D remains unclear. Trimming took 3 bases from V and 3 from J, leaving 11 bases between them. Germline CDR1 and CDR2: LNHDA and SQIVND (reference sequence). The CDR3 consists of 14 residues. The CDR3 reads CASSIAVREETQYF. DNA of the CDR3: TGTGCCAGTAGTATTGCGGTTAGAGAAGAGACCCAGTACTTC. Looking up the rest from reference TRBV19 and TRBJ2-5 gives the full variable domain: DGGITQSPKYLFRKEGQNVTLSCEQNLNHDAMYWYRQDPGQGLRLIYYSQIVNDFQKGDIAEGYSVSREKKESFPLTVTSAQKNPTAFYLCASSIAVREETQYFGPGTRLLVL.

CDR3 DNA sequence: TGTGCCAGCAGTGATCCCGCCCAGCCCCAGCATTTT. Its translation is CASSDPAQPQHF. The chain employs TRBV6-1 and TRBJ1-5, with unresolved D. Trimming took 3 bases from V and 7 from J, leaving 7 bases between them. Germline V gene data show CDR1 as MNHNS and CDR2 as SASEGT. The CDR3 consists of 12 residues.

The chain uses TRBV6-1 and TRBJ2-3; maybe TRBD1 (6 bases). Trimming stripped 6 bases from V and 2 bases from J, with 18 bases between. CDR1 and CDR2 (germline): MNHNS, SASEGT. The CDR3 totals 16 residues. This CDR3 reads CASRPGTFEATDTQYF. The CDR3 region has the DNA TGTGCCAGCAGGCCCGGGACATTCGAGGCCACAGATACGCAGTATTTT.

This chain joins TRBV7-2 and TRBJ1-4; TRBD1 might be the D (5 bases). The CDR3 spans 14 residues. The germline V and J ends were trimmed by 9 bases and 8 bases, with 19 bases remaining between them. Germline V gives CDR1 SGHTA, CDR2 FQGNSA. The DNA of the CDR3 is TGTGCCAGTGGGGGGGGGACCTTTAGGGAAAAACTGTTTTTT. Protein: CASGGGTFREKLFF.

The rearrangement joins TRBV29-1 to TRBJ2-3, with 8 bases fitting TRBD1. The trim removed 7 bases at V and 0 bases at J, leaving 9 bases unmatched. Germline V CDR1 and CDR2: SQVTM, ANQGSEA. The CDR3 is made up of 15 amino acids. This CDR3 is CSARGLRASTDTQYF. In DNA, the CDR3 is TGCAGCGCCAGGGGGCTAAGGGCGAGCACAGATACGCAGTATTTT.

This clonotype was found a few times. The chain employs TRBV5-1 and TRBJ2-5, with 7 bases fitting TRBD2. The V gene's germline CDR1 is SGHRS and CDR2 YFSETQ. CDR3 length: 15 amino acids. The junction had 3 bases not matched to a gene; V was cut back by 0 bases and J by 1 base. CDR3 loop: CASSLVRGSQETQYF. The CDR3 region has the DNA TGCGCCAGCAGCTTGGTGCGGGGGAGCCAAGAGACCCAGTACTTC.

Here the CDR3 DNA reads TGCAGTGCTCCCACCCGGGCTAGCGGGAGCCCAGATACGCAGTATTTT. It encodes CSAPTRASGSPDTQYF. This chain connects TRBV20-1 to TRBJ2-3; 10 bases agree with TRBD2. From germline, CDR1 is DFQATT and CDR2 SNEGSKA (reference sequence). V lost 5 bases, J lost 4 bases, and 12 bases stayed unmatched. This CDR3 contains 16 residues.

This clonotype was seen a few times. This chain joins TRBV3-1 and TRBJ2-5, with 11 bases lining up with TRBD1. The V gene's germline CDR1 is LGHDT and CDR2 YNNKEL (reference sequence). V trimming: 4 bases; J trimming: 5 bases; junction bases outside the gene matches: 3. This CDR3 region has 14 residues. In DNA, the CDR3 is TGTGCCAGCAGCCCGGGACAGGGGGTTGAGACCCAGTACTTC. Amino acid sequence: CASSPGQGVETQYF.

The chain has TRBV10-3 and TRBJ2-2; 8 bases line up with TRBD2. The junction had 8 bases not matched to a gene; V was cut back by 5 bases and J by 3 bases. The CDR3 covers 16 residues. Looked up from germline, CDR1 is ENHRY and CDR2 is SYGVKD. CDR3 protein: CAISQTSGSYTGELFF. The CDR3 nucleotides read TGTGCCATCAGTCAAACCAGCGGGAGCTACACCGGGGAGCTGTTTTTT.

This clonotype was picked up a small number of times. The V and J genes are TRBV7-9 and TRBJ2-1; TRBD1 matches 7 bases. Germline V CDR1 and CDR2: SEHNR, FQNEAQ (reference sequence). The CDR3 covers 13 residues. Trimming cost V 10 bases and J 5 bases; bases outside gene matches: 8. CDR3 in amino acids: CATGTVLHNEQFF. CDR3 nucleotides: TGTGCCACCGGGACAGTCCTACACAATGAGCAGTTCTTC.

This chain links TRBV29-1 with TRBJ2-7, with D uncertain. Per germline, CDR1 SQVTM and CDR2 ANQGSEA. The ends were cut back, 2 bases at V and 7 bases at J, with 12 bases in the middle. This CDR3 comprises 12 residues. As DNA, the CDR3 is TGCAGCGTTGAACGGACGGTTGGAGAGCAGTACTTC. It encodes CSVERTVGEQYF.

A few counts support this clonotype. This sequence joins TRBV9 and TRBJ2-3; 11 bases fit TRBD2. V dropped 1 base and J dropped 2; count of bases not matched to a gene: 3. Germline lookup yields CDR1 SGDLS and CDR2 YYNGEE. The CDR3 loop spans 16 amino acids. CDR3: CASSVLAGGPTDTQYF. The CDR3 bases are TGTGCCAGCAGCGTATTAGCGGGAGGGCCCACAGATACGCAGTATTTT.

The chain employs TRBV20-1 and TRBJ2-1; D uncertain. V lost 1 base and J 6 bases, leaving 7 bases between the germline ends. From germline, CDR1 is DFQATT and CDR2 SNEGSKA (reference sequence). The CDR3 covers 12 residues. This chain's CDR3 is CSARGKSNEQFF. The CDR3 DNA follows: TGCAGTGCTAGAGGGAAGAGCAATGAGCAGTTCTTC.

Many counts were recorded for this clonotype. This chain uses TRBV6-5 with TRBJ2-7, with D unresolved. CDR3 size: 15 residues. Germline CDR1 reads MNHEY; CDR2 reads SVGAGI. Trimming shortened V by 3 bases and J by 2 bases, and 14 bases separated the two germline ends. CDR3 sequence (DNA): TGTGCCAGCAGTTATGGTTCGCCCCGAACCTACGAGCAGTACTTC. Its translation: CASSYGSPRTYEQYF.

This chain uses TRBV9 with TRBJ1-6; 10 bases align to TRBD1. After removal of 0 bases from V and 8 bases from J, the junction contained 2 bases not matched to a gene. The CDR3 length is 15 residues. Per the germline V gene, CDR1 is SGDLS and CDR2 is YYNGEE. CDR3 DNA: TGTGCCAGCAGCGTAGAGGGGACAGGGGATTCACCCCTCCACTTT. This translates into CASSVEGTGDSPLHF.

The rearrangement uses TRBV9 and TRBJ2-2; 7 bases line up with TRBD2. Germline V lookup: CDR1 SGDLS, CDR2 YYNGEE. CDR3 length: 13 amino acids. V trimming: 8 bases; J trimming: 6 bases; junction bases outside the gene matches: 7. CDR3 nucleotides: TGTGCCAGTTCTAGCGGTAGGGCCGGGGAGCTGTTTTTT. Its protein product is CASSSGRAGELFF.

This clonotype was seen more than once but under ten times. The chain uses TRBV7-8 and TRBJ2-1; TRBD1 agrees at 9 bases. The V gene's germline CDR1 is SGHVS and CDR2 FQNEAQ. V was pared by 7 bases and J by 9 bases, with 19 bases of the junction left unmatched. The CDR3 covers 17 residues. CDR3 loop: CASIKTHPRDRVGEQFF. CDR3 DNA sequence: TGTGCCAGCATCAAAACCCACCCCCGGGACAGGGTGGGTGAGCAGTTCTTC.

V usage is TRBV7-2 and J usage is TRBJ2-5; TRBD2 aligns across 8 bases. Trimming at V came to 5 bases and at J to 1 base, leaving 9 bases not matched to a gene. CDR3 size: 16 residues. Germline CDR1 reads SGHTA; CDR2 reads FQGNSA. CDR3 in amino acids: CASSAAGAGAQETQYF. The CDR3 DNA is TGTGCCAGCAGCGCAGCGGGGGCGGGGGCCCAAGAGACCCAGTACTTC.